Here is one T cell receptor beta chain with its context. Germline V CDR1 and CDR2: SGHRS, YFSETQ. This CDR3 contains 13 residues. Between the trimmed V and J ends, which lost 3 bases and 6 bases, there was a span of 13 bases. Assay: immunoSEQ multiplex PCR; the TCRdb copy retains only in-frame clones and omits some. The data contain approximately 500,000 clones, roughly 89% of them singletons. The source of the sample is a study of blood T cell repertoires in COVID-19. The chain joins TRBV5-1 to TRBJ2-7, with D hard to call. The clonotype was recovered from a woman between 50 and 59 years old with COVID-19, enrolled during active disease. The source material was peripheral blood. In DNA, the CDR3 is TGCGCCAGCAGCTCCGATGACTTTACCGAGCAGTACTTC. This sequence encodes CASSSDDFTEQYF.